This entry concerns a single T cell receptor beta chain. This specimen comes from a study of blood T cell repertoires in COVID-19. Study-level information: There were acute and convalescent COVID-19 samples, and they came from the United States, Italy and Spain.

Source study methods: Estimation of nucleated cell counts was performed using reference gene primer amplification. Generated by immunoSEQ multiplex PCR, the TCRdb table keeps only in-frame clones and is missing some. The D gene and trimming were derived from the DNA, and the V and J assignments and clone size from that table. The sample has about 300,000 clones, under 90% seen once. CDR3 length: 15 amino acids. Per the germline V gene, CDR1 is MNHEY and CDR2 is SVGAGI. The V segment lost 8 bases and the J segment 1 base; nucleotides outside the gene matches: 5. Participants had their cohort set by participant-reported clinical history. In Cohort 3, a recovered donor had either two negative PCRs, clearance, or symptom resolution.

The sequenced sample was PBMCs or T cells enriched from blood (not recorded which). The receptor was derived from a man in his sixties who had recovered from COVID-19. The V call is TRBV6-5, the J call TRBJ2-3; 11 bases map to TRBD2. Here the CDR3 DNA reads TGTGCCAGCCGGACTAGCGGGTCCCGCACAGATACGCAGTATTTT. Its translation is CASRTSGSRTDTQYF.